This T cell receptor beta chain was documented in a study of shared clonotypes between healthy human individuals. General study points: In contrast to clonotypes shared by all four donors, non-shared clonotypes had lower generation probabilities. Larger richness was generally estimated for naive than memory subsets. An anticipated effect of sequencing depth on clonotype sharing among donors was recognized.

Some clones are missing from TCRdb's copy, which holds only in-frame ones; the method was immunoSEQ multiplex PCR. This sample has roughly 660,000 clones, with 90% found just once. CD45RO+ cells were combined with CCR7-negative CD45RA+ TemRA cells to form CD8 memory. Points on this clone: As yet, its antigen is unknown.

The V gene lost 2 bases and the J gene lost 2 bases, with 13 bases spanning the gap. This CDR3 has 15 residues. Per the germline V gene, CDR1 is LNHDA and CDR2 is SQIVND (reference sequence). The rearrangement links TRBV19 to TRBJ2-7; D is unclear. The sequenced sample consisted of memory CD8+ T cells from PBMCs. As for subset: CD45RO+ cells pooled with CCR7-negative TemRA cells. This TCR derives from a man aged 18 to 29 in good health. Some clones in this sample may be carry-over from other donors' samples. CDR3 region: CASSIRPSDPYEQYF. The CDR3 DNA sequence: TGTGCCAGTAGTATAAGACCCAGCGATCCCTACGAGCAGTACTTC.